Sequencing of this TCR beta chain was carried out in a study of OX40 agonist ivuxolimab in advanced cancers. Germline loops: CDR1 SGHNT, CDR2 YYREEE (reference sequence). J was trimmed by 5 bases and V by 3 bases; bases with no gene match: 13. The CDR3 is made up of 16 amino acids. Using immunoSEQ multiplex PCR, the repertoire was profiled, and TCRdb retains in-frame clones only, with some absent. The sample records 60,000 or so clones, 85% to 90% being singletons. The chain uses TRBV5-4 and TRBJ1-1; 7 bases line up with TRBD1. The TCR sequence derives from an adult with an advanced solid tumor such as melanoma, head and neck, liver or kidney cancer. The sequences come from CD4+ or CD8+ T cells sorted from blood, collected in a trial of the OX40 agonist ivuxolimab. The CDR3: CASSSWDSSMGTEAFF. The DNA of the CDR3 is TGTGCCAGCAGCTCATGGGACAGCAGTATGGGAACTGAAGCTTTCTTT.